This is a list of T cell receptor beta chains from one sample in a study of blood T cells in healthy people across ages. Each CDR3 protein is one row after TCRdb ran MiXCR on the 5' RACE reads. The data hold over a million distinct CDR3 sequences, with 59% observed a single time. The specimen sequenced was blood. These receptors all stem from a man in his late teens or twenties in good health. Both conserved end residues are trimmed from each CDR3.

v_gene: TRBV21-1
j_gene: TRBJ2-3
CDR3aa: ASSERDRECLGRTDTQY

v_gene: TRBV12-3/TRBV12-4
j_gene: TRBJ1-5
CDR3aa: ASSLGEKQPQH

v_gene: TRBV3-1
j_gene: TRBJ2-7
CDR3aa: ASEGHSSYEQY

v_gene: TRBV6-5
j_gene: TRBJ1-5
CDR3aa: ASRGVNQPQH

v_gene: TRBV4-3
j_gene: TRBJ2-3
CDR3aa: ASSQALQDTQY

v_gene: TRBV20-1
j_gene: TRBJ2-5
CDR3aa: SAQAVGETQY

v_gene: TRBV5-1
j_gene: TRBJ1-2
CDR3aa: ASSLRDGRYGYT

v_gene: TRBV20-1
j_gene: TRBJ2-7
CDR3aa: SARSPRSYEQY

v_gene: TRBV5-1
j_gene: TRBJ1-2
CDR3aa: ASSFDRFYGYT

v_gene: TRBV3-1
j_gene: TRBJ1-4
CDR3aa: ASSQRESLNEKLF

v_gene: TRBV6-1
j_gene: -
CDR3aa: ASRGSGREAYEQY

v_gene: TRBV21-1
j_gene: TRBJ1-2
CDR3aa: ASSKAGNYGYT

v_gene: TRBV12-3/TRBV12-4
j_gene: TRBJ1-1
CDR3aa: ASRPTRGSGAF

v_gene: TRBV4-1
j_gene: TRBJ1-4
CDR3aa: ASSRIGGNINEKLF

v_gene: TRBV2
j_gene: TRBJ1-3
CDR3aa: ASSEYGRPHSGNTIY

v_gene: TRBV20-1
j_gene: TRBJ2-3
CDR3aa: SAILGQGTDTQY

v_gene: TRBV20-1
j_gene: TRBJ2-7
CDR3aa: SARDNQAPSYEQY

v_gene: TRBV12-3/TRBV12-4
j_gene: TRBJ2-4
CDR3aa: ASSPGPRETQY

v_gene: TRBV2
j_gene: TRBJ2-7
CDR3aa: ASSEQVTNYEQY

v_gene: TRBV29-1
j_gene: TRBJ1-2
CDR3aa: SVRMDTGGYT

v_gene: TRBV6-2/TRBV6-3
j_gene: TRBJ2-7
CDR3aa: ASEDRALSYEQY

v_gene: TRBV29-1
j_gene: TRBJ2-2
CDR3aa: SVEGGRGRRTGELF

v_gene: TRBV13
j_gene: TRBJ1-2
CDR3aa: ASSSSSKVRYGYT

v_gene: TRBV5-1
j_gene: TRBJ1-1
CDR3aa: ASSLDGTGTEAF

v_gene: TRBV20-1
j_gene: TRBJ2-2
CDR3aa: SATQGADTGELF

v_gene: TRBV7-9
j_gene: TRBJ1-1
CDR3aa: ASGRQANTEAF